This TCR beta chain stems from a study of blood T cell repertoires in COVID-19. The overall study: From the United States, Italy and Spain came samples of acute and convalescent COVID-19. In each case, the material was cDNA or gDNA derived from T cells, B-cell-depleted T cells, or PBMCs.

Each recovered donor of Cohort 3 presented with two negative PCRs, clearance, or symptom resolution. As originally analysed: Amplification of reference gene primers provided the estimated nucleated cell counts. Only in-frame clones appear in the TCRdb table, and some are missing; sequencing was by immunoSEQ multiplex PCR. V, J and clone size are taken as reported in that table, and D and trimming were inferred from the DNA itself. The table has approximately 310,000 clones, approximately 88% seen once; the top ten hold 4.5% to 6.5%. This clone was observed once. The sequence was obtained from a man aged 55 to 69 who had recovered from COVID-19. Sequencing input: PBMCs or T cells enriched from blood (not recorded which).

CDR3 loop: CASSPRNQPQHF. The CDR3 nucleotides read TGTGCCAGCAGTCCCCGGAATCAGCCCCAGCATTTT. The genes are TRBV28 and TRBJ1-5; the D is unclear. Trimming stripped 5 bases from V and 4 bases from J, with 6 bases between. Per the germline V gene, CDR1 is MDHEN and CDR2 is SYDVKM. The CDR3 is 12 amino acids.